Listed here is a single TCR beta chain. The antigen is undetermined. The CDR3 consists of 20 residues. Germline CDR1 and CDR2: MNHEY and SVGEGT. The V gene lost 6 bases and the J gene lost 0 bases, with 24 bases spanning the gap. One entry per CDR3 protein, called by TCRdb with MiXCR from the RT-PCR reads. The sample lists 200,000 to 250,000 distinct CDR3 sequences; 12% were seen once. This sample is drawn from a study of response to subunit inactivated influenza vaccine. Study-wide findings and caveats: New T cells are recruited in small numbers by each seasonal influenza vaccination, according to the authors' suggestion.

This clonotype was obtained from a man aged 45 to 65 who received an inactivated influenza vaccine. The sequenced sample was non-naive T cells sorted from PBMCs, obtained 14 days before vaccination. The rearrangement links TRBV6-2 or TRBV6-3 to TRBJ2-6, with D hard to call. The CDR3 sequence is CASRPPSTWARASGANVLTF. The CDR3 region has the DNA TGTGCCAGCAGGCCCCCTTCTACGTGGGCTAGAGCCTCTGGGGCCAACGTCCTGACTTTC.